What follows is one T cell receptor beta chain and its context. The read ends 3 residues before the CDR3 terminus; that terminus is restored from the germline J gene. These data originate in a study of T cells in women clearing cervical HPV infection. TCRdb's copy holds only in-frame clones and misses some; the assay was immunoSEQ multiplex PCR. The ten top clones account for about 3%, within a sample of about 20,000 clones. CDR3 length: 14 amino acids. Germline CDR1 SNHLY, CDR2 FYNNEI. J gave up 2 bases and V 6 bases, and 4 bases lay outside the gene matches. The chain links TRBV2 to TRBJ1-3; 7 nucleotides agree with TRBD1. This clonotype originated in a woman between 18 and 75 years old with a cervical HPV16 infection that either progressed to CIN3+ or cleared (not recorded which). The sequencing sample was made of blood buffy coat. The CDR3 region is CASRETGAGNTIYF. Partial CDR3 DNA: TGTGCCAGCAGGGAAACAGGGGCTGGAAACACC.